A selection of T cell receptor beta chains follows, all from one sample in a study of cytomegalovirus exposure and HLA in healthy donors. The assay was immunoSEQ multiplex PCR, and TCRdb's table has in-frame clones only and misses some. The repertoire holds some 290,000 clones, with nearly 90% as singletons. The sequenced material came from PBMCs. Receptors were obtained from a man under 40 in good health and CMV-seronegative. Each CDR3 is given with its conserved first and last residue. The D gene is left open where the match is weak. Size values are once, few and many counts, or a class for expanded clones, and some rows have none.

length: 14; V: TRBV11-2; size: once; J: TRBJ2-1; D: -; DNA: TGTGCCAGCAGCTTATATGGGACTTACAATGAGCAGTTCTTC; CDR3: CASSLYGTYNEQFF
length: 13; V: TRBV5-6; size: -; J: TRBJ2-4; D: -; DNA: TGTGCCAGCAGCGCCGAACAGAAAAACATTCAGTACTTC; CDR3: CASSAEQKNIQYF
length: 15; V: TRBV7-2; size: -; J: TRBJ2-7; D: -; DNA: TGTGCCAGCAGTCGTTCTCCCGGGACAACCTACGAGCAGTACTTC; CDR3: CASSRSPGTTYEQYF
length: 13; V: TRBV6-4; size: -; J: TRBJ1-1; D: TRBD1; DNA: TGTGCCAGCAGGGAGGGGGCGAGCACTGAAGCTTTCTTT; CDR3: CASREGASTEAFF
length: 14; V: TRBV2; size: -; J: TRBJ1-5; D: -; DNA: TGTGCCACCCAAGTGGCGGCGCGCAATCAGCCCCAGCATTTT; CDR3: CATQVAARNQPQHF
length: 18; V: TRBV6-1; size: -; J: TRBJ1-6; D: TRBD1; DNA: TGTGCCAGCAGTGAAATGGGACAGAGAAGCTCCTATAATTCACCCCTCCACTTT; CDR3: CASSEMGQRSSYNSPLHF
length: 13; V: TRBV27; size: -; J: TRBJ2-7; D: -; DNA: TGTGCCAGCAGTTTATCAGGGGCCGACGAGCAGTACTTC; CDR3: CASSLSGADEQYF
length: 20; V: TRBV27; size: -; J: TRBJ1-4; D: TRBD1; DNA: TGTGCCAGCAGTCCCACCCCAAAAGGACAGGGGGATTCAACTAATGAAAAACTGTTTTTT; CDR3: CASSPTPKGQGDSTNEKLFF
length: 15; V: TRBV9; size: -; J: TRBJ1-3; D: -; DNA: TGTGCCAGCAGCGTTTACGGAGACTCTGGAAACACCATATATTTT; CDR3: CASSVYGDSGNTIYF
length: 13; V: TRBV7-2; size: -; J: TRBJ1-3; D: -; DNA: TGTGCCAGCACCCGGGAGGGAGGAAACACCATATATTTT; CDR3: CASTREGGNTIYF
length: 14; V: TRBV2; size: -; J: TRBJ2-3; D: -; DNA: TGTGCCAGCAGGGGTAGCGCCAACACAGATACGCAGTATTTT; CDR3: CASRGSANTDTQYF
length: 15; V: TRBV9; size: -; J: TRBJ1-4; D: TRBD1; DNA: TGTGCCAGCAGCGTAACAGGGGGAACTAATGAAAAACTGTTTTTT; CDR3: CASSVTGGTNEKLFF
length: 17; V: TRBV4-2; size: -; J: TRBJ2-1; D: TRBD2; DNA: TGTGCCAGCAGCCAAGTCATTCCCGGACTAGCATGGGATGAGCAGTTCTTC; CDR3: CASSQVIPGLAWDEQFF
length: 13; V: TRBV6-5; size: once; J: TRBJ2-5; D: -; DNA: TGTGCCAGCAGTTATTCGATCGCCGGGACCCAGTACTTC; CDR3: CASSYSIAGTQYF
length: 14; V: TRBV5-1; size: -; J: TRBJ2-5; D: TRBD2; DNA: TGCGCCAGCAGCTTGACGGGGGGGCACGAGACCCAGTACTTC; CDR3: CASSLTGGHETQYF
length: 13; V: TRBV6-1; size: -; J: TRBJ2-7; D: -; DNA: TGTGCCAGCGCTGCCGGGGAATCCTACGAGCAGTACTTC; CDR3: CASAAGESYEQYF
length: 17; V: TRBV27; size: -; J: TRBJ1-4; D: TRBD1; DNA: TGTGCCAGCAGTGAAGGGACAGGGGGCGTTCTTGGTGAAAAACTGTTTTTT; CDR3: CASSEGTGGVLGEKLFF
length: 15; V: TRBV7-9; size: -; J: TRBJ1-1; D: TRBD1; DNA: TGTGCCAGCAGCCGTCAGGGGGCCATGAACACTGAAGCTTTCTTT; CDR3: CASSRQGAMNTEAFF
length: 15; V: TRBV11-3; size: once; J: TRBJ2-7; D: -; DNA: TGTGCCAGCAGCTTAGGCCCAGACATCTCCTACGAGCAGTACTTC; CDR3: CASSLGPDISYEQYF
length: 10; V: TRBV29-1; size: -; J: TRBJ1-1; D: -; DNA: TGCAGCGTTTCAGGGTATGAAGCTTTCTTT; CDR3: CSVSGYEAFF
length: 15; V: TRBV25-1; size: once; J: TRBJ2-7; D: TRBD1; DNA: TGTGCCAGCAGTGCACGGACAGGACTCTCCTACGAGCAGTACTTC; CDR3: CASSARTGLSYEQYF
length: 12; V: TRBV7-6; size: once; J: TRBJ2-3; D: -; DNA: TGTGCCAGCAGCTTCACCGAGAGCACGCAGTATTTT; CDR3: CASSFTESTQYF
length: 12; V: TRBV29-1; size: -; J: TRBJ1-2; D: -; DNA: TGCAGCGTTGAGCACAATTACTATGGCTACACCTTC; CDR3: CSVEHNYYGYTF
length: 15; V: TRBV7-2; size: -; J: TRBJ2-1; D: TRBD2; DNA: TGTGCCAGCAGTTACCCGGGACTAGCGCGCAATGAGCAGTTCTTC; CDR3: CASSYPGLARNEQFF
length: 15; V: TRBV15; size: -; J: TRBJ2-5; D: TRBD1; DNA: TGTGCCACCAGCAGCAAACAGGGGGCAGCCGAGACCCAGTACTTC; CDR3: CATSSKQGAAETQYF
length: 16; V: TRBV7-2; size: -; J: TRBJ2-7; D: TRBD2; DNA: TGTGCCAGCAGCTTAGGTCGGAGAGCGGGGGGGGGAGAGCAGTACTTC; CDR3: CASSLGRRAGGGEQYF
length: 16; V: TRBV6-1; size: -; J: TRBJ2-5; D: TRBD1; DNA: TGTGCCAGCAGTGGGGCAGGGGGCTTCGTAGGGGAGACCCAGTACTTC; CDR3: CASSGAGGFVGETQYF
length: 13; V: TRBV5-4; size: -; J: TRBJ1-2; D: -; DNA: TGTGCCAGCAGCTCAACAGGGTCCCATGGCTACACCTTC; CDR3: CASSSTGSHGYTF
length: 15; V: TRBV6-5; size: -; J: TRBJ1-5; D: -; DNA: TGTGCCAGCAGTCGCGAGGACAGACCGAATCAGCCCCAGCATTTT; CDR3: CASSREDRPNQPQHF
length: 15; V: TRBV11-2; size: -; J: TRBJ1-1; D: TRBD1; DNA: TGTGCCAGCAGCCCCGGACAGGGTTTGGACACTGAAGCTTTCTTT; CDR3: CASSPGQGLDTEAFF
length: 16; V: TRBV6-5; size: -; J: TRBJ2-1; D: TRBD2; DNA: TGTGCCAGCAGTTACGCTTCTAGCGGAAAAAACAATGAGCAGTTCTTC; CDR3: CASSYASSGKNNEQFF
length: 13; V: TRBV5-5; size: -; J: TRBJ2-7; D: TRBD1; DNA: TGTGCCAGCAGCTTGGACAGGGGGGACGAGCAGTACTTC; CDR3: CASSLDRGDEQYF
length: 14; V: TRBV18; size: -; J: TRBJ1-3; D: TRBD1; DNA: TGTGCCAGCTCATCACAGGGGACTGGAAACACCATATATTTT; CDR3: CASSSQGTGNTIYF
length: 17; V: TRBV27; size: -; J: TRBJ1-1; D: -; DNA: TGTGCCAGCAGTTTAAGGTTCGGTCAGGGGTCGAGGACTGAAGCTTTCTTT; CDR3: CASSLRFGQGSRTEAFF
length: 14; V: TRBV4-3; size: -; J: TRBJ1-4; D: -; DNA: TGCGCCAGCAGCCAAGAAGGGGGTAATGAAAAACTGTTTTTT; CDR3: CASSQEGGNEKLFF
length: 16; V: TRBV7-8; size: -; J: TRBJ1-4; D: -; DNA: TGTGCCAGCAGCTTAGTCCCGGTCAGGTCTAATGAAAAACTGTTTTTT; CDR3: CASSLVPVRSNEKLFF
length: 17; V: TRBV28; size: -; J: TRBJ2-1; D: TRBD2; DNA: TGTGCCAGCAGTCTCCGCGGACTAGCGGGGGGGCACCATGAGCAGTTCTTC; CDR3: CASSLRGLAGGHHEQFF
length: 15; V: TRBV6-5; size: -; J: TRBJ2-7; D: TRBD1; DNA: TGTGCCAGCAGTTACTTAGGACAGGGAACCTACGAGCAGTACTTC; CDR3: CASSYLGQGTYEQYF
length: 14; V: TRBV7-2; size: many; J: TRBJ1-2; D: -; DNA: TGTGCCAGCAGCTTAGTATTGGTTGAGGGAGGCTACACCTTC; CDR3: CASSLVLVEGGYTF
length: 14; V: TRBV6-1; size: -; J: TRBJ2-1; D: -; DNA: TGTGCCAGCACGGCCGGGGGTTCCTACAATGAGCAGTTCTTC; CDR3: CASTAGGSYNEQFF
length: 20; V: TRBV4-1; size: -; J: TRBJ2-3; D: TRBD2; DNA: TGCGCCAGCAGCCAAGATAGGGGACTAGCGGGGGGGGTTAGCACAGATACGCAGTATTTT; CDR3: CASSQDRGLAGGVSTDTQYF
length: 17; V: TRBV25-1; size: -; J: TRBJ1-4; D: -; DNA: TGTGCCAGCAGTGAAGAGTACGGGTCAGAGCCAAATGAAAAACTGTTTTTT; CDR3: CASSEEYGSEPNEKLFF
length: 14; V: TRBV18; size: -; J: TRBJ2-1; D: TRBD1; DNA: TGTGCCAGCTCACAGTGGACAGGGGGTAATGAGCAGTTCTTC; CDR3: CASSQWTGGNEQFF
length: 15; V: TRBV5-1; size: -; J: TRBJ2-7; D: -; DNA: TGCGCCAGCAGCTGGGGAGGGCAGGGGGCTAACGAGCAGTACTTC; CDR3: CASSWGGQGANEQYF
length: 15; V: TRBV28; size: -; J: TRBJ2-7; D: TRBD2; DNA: TGTGCCAGCTCTCGACTAGCGGGGGCCTATTACGAGCAGTACTTC; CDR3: CASSRLAGAYYEQYF
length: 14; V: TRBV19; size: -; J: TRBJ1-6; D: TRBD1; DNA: TGTGCCAGTAGGTCGACAGGGGGAGGGTCACCCCTCCACTTT; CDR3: CASRSTGGGSPLHF
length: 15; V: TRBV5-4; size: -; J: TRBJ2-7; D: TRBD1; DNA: TGTGCCAGCAGCTTACGCCGGGACAGCCTCTACGAGCAGTACTTC; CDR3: CASSLRRDSLYEQYF
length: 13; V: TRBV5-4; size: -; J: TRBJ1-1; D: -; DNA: TGTGCCAGCAGCTTGGTCGGGACTCGGCGGGCTTTCTTT; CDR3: CASSLVGTRRAFF
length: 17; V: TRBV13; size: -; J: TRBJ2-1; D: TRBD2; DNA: TGTGCCAGCAGTTCTACGACCGGGACTAGCGTTTACAATGAGCAGTTCTTC; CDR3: CASSSTTGTSVYNEQFF
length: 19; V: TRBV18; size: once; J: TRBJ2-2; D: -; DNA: TGTGCCAGCTCACCACGGAAAACGGGAGCGAATTGGGGGACCGGGGAGCTGTTTTTT; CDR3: CASSPRKTGANWGTGELFF
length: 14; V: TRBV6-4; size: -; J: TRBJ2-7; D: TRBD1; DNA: TGTGCCAGCAGTGGTCGGACAGGATTCGACGAGCAGTACTTC; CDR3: CASSGRTGFDEQYF
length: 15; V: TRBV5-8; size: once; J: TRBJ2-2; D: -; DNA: TGTGCCAGCAGCTTGGGGACTACGAACACCGGGGAGCTGTTTTTT; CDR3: CASSLGTTNTGELFF